These 20 T cell receptor beta chains were all obtained from the same sample, sequenced in a study of CD8+ T cells in alopecia areata. Isolated RNA was reverse transcribed into cDNA used as the sequencing template. The protocol was immunoSEQ multiplex PCR, while the TCRdb copy is restricted to in-frame clones and leaves out a portion. The repertoire has around 140,000 clones, 86% of them found once; the top ten carry less than 15%. Indicated treatment: oral pan-JAK inhibitor, 5-10 mg twice daily. The sequences come from CD8+ T cells sorted from blood, collected at week 4, from a patient treated with tofacitinib. These receptors all come from a human donor with alopecia areata.

In its sample, this clone was seen once. CDR3 protein: CASSSTGTTEAFF. CDR3 nucleotides: TGCGCCAGCAGCTCGACAGGGACGACTGAAGCTTTCTTT. This rearrangement joins TRBV5-1 to TRBJ1-1; the match to TRBD1 covers 7 bases. Looked up from germline, CDR1 is SGHRS and CDR2 is YFSETQ. The CDR3 spans 13 residues. V dropped 3 bases and J dropped 5; count of bases not matched to a gene: 4.

This clone was observed once. J is TRBJ2-3 and V is TRBV29-1, with D unresolved. The V gene lost 1 base and the J gene lost 0 bases, with 11 bases spanning the gap. The CDR3 is 15 residues long. Per the germline V gene, CDR1 is SQVTM and CDR2 is ANQGSEA. The DNA for the CDR3 is TGCAGCGTTGAAGGGTCGGTATCTAGCACAGATACGCAGTATTTT. Amino acid sequence: CSVEGSVSSTDTQYF.

The V call is TRBV7-9, the J call TRBJ1-1; possible D gene TRBD1, 6 bases. From germline, CDR1 is SEHNR and CDR2 FQNEAQ (reference sequence). V was pared by 6 bases and J by 2 bases, with 16 bases between. The CDR3 runs to 15 residues. The CDR3 sequence: CASSWDTGLNTEAFF. CDR3 DNA: TGTGCCAGCAGTTGGGACACGGGCCTCAACACTGAAGCTTTCTTT.

This rearrangement joins TRBV7-8 to TRBJ2-7; TRBD1 aligns across 8 bases. The J segment lost 4 bases and the V segment lost 8 bases, leaving 4 bases of the junction unmatched. The CDR3 consists of 12 residues. CDR1 SGHVS and CDR2 FQNEAQ come from the germline V gene. CDR3 loop: CASQGANYEQYF. The DNA for the CDR3 is TGTGCCAGCCAGGGGGCTAATTACGAGCAGTACTTC.

The rearrangement uses TRBV19 and TRBJ2-1; TRBD2 agrees at 8 bases. With V trimmed by 7 bases and J by 0 bases, 5 bases remained unmatched. The CDR3 is 15 amino acids. Germline V CDR1 and CDR2: LNHDA, SQIVND (reference sequence). CDR3 residues: CASKSGGVSYNEQFF. The CDR3 DNA follows: TGTGCCAGTAAAAGCGGGGGAGTCTCCTACAATGAGCAGTTCTTC.

V is TRBV7-9 and J is TRBJ2-7, with D tentatively TRBD2 (6 bases). The CDR3 is made up of 12 amino acids. In germline, CDR1 is SEHNR, CDR2 FQNEAQ (reference sequence). The V end was cut by 6 bases, the J end by 2 bases, with 8 bases between. CDR3 nucleotide sequence: TGTGCCAGCAGACGCGGGACCTACGAGCAGTACTTC. It encodes CASRRGTYEQYF.

This clone has a handful of counts. This sequence joins TRBV2 and TRBJ2-7, with no clear D. This CDR3 spans 13 amino acids. The ends were cut back, 1 base at V and 0 bases at J, with 4 bases in the middle. CDR1 and CDR2 (germline): SNHLY, FYNNEI. In nucleotides, the CDR3 is TGTGCCAGCAGTGAAGAAAGCTCCTACGAGCAGTACTTC. This encodes CASSEESSYEQYF.

The chain has TRBV9 and TRBJ2-1, with 7 bases lining up with TRBD1. Per the germline V gene, CDR1 is SGDLS and CDR2 is YYNGEE. J gave up 3 bases and V 4 bases, and 7 bases lay outside the gene matches. The CDR3 has 15 amino acids. This CDR3 reads CASSPSGQIYNEQFF. Here the CDR3 DNA reads TGTGCCAGCAGCCCCTCGGGACAGATCTACAATGAGCAGTTCTTC.

This chain uses TRBV5-1 with TRBJ2-7; a weak D match, TRBD1 (6 bases). In germline, CDR1 is SGHRS, CDR2 YFSETQ. The CDR3 covers 16 residues. The ends were cut back, 2 bases at V and 2 bases at J, with 17 bases in the middle. The CDR3 nucleotides read TGCGCCAGCAGCTTTTCGACAGGAACTCCCACCTACGAGCAGTACTTC. Protein product: CASSFSTGTPTYEQYF.

The chain is built from TRBV30 and TRBJ2-7, with a weak D call TRBD1 (6 bases). This CDR3 has 12 amino acids. The germline V and J ends were trimmed by 1 base and 7 bases, with 11 bases remaining between them. Per germline, CDR1 GTSNPN and CDR2 SVGIG (reference sequence). In nucleotides, the CDR3 is TGTGCCTGGAGTGGAGACCAGGGGGAGCAGTACTTC. As protein: CAWSGDQGEQYF.

This chain uses TRBV29-1 with TRBJ1-4, with D hard to call. Germline V gives CDR1 SQVTM, CDR2 ANQGSEA. The CDR3 sequence is 13 residues long. V was cut by 6 bases and J by 0 bases, with 8 bases left in between. CDR3 loop: CSVVGPTNEKLFF. The DNA for the CDR3 is TGCAGCGTGGTAGGGCCAACTAATGAAAAACTGTTTTTT.

The chain recombines TRBV10-3 with TRBJ2-7; TRBD2 agrees at 16 bases. CDR1 is ENHRY, CDR2 SYGVKD, per germline. The J segment lost 4 bases and the V segment lost 3 bases, leaving 21 bases of the junction unmatched. This CDR3 is 22 amino acids long. Here the CDR3 DNA reads TGTGCCATCAGTGACCTCCTTGTTGAAGGGGGACTAGCGGGAGGGCCAAGGTACGAGCAGTACTTC. This codes for CAISDLLVEGGLAGGPRYEQYF.

The chain links TRBV7-9 to TRBJ2-3; 8 positions agree with TRBD1. In germline, CDR1 is SEHNR, CDR2 FQNEAQ (reference sequence). The CDR3 runs 15 residues. V lost 6 bases to trimming and J lost 8 bases; unmatched junction nucleotides: 13. The DNA for the CDR3 is TGTGCCAGCAGGGACAGGGAAGATCTTCTTGGTACGCAGTATTTT. Translating gives CASRDREDLLGTQYF.

This chain links TRBV29-1 with TRBJ2-2, with D possibly being TRBD2 (5 bases). The CDR3 is 15 amino acids. Germline V gene sequence: CDR1 SQVTM, CDR2 ANQGSEA. The V gene lost 3 bases and the J gene lost 1 base, with 12 bases spanning the gap. CDR3 DNA: TGCAGCGTTGAGTCGGGGTCTTTGAACACCGGGGAGCTGTTTTTT. Protein sequence: CSVESGSLNTGELFF.

The J gene is TRBJ2-2, the V gene TRBV29-1; 7 nucleotides align to TRBD2. In germline, CDR1 is SQVTM, CDR2 ANQGSEA. This CDR3 comprises 12 residues. V shed 6 bases and J 4 bases; nucleotides not matched to a gene: 2. In DNA form, the CDR3 reads TGCAGCGTGGTAGCGGGCACCGGGGAGCTGTTTTTT. This gives the protein CSVVAGTGELFF.

The CDR3 region has the DNA TGTGCCAGCAGCTTTTCCGGCCGGGCGGACCAAGAGACCCAGTACTTC. Translating gives CASSFSGRADQETQYF. The chain employs TRBV11-1 and TRBJ2-5; D is unresolved. Trimming removed 3 bases from V and 0 bases from J, with 14 bases in between. The CDR3 sequence is 16 residues long. CDR1 is SGHAT and CDR2 is FQDESV in the germline V gene (reference sequence).

CDR3 protein: CASTPGQRDTDTQYF. For the CDR3, the DNA is TGCGCCAGCACCCCGGGACAGAGAGACACAGATACGCAGTATTTT. The rearrangement uses TRBV23-1 and TRBJ2-3; 7 bases fit TRBD1. TRBV23-1 is flagged as an ORF with uncertain function. The CDR3 contains 15 residues. V lost 7 bases to trimming and J lost 2 bases; unmatched junction nucleotides: 9.

V and J are TRBV4-2 and TRBJ2-5; 7 bases are shared with TRBD1. The end of the DNA is better explained by TRBJ2-7, so the J call may be wrong. CDR3 size: 16 residues. Germline V CDR1 and CDR2: LGHNA, YNFKEQ. The CDR3 is CASSQAFGTDTYEQYF. The DNA of the CDR3 is TGTGCCAGCAGCCAAGCTTTTGGGACAGATACCTACGAGCAGTACTTC.

The V gene is TRBV4-1, the J gene TRBJ2-7, with 9 bases matching TRBD1. The V segment lost 0 bases and the J segment 6 bases; nucleotides outside the gene matches: 6. The CDR3 runs 15 residues. Per germline, CDR1 MGHRA and CDR2 YSYEKL. CDR3 loop: CASSQDLGQGREQYF. CDR3 DNA: TGCGCCAGCAGCCAAGATCTTGGACAGGGGCGCGAGCAGTACTTC.

This clone was seen a single time. This chain joins TRBV9 and TRBJ1-2; D gene ambiguous. V dropped 2 bases and J dropped 4 bases, with 18 bases sitting between them. CDR3 length: 16 amino acids. Germline V gene data show CDR1 as SGDLS and CDR2 as YYNGEE. CDR3 bases: TGTGCCAGCAGCGTTAACCTAGATCTCGACGCCTATGGCTACACCTTC. It yields the protein CASSVNLDLDAYGYTF.